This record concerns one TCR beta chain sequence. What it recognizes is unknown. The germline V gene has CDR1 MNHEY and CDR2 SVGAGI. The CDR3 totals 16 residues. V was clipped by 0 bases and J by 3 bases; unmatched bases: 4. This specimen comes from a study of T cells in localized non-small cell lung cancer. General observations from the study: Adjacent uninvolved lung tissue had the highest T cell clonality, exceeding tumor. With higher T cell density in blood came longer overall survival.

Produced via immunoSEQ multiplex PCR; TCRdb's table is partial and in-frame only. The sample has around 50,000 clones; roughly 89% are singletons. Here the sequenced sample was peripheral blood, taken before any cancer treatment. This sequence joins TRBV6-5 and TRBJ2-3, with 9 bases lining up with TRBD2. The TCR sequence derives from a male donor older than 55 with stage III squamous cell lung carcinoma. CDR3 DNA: TGTGCCAGCAGTTACTCAGGGCTAGCGGGGACAGATACGCAGTATTTT. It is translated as CASSYSGLAGTDTQYF.